The entry below describes one TCR beta chain. The data belong to a study of blood T cell repertoires in COVID-19. Study overall: Spain, Italy and the United States supplied samples that represented acute and convalescent COVID-19.

Authors' methods: Reference gene primers were amplified, and this amplification served to estimate nucleated cell counts. TCRdb's copy holds only in-frame clones and misses some; the assay was immunoSEQ multiplex PCR. Clone size and the V and J calls come from that table; the DNA yielded D and trimming. The repertoire consists of under 200,000 clones, with 80% to 90% occurring once and the leading ten covering 10%. The CDR3 length is 20 residues. V trimming: 7 bases; J trimming: 8 bases; junction bases outside the gene matches: 28. From germline, CDR1 is MDHEN and CDR2 SYDVKM. Material: peripheral blood. This chain connects TRBV28 to TRBJ2-3, with 9 bases that match TRBD2. The receptor was isolated from a woman in her seventies with COVID-19, enrolled during active disease. CDR3 DNA sequence: TGTGCCAGCACCCCTTTCCGGAGGGCGACTAGCGGACTACAAGGGGGTACGCAGTATTTT. Translated: CASTPFRRATSGLQGGTQYF.